This T cell receptor beta chain was captured by sequencing in a study of T-cell memory formation after mild COVID-19. The wider study: TCR clusters largely stayed donor specific.

TCRdb reanalysed the 5' RACE reads using MiXCR and keeps one entry per CDR3 protein. The sample records roughly 550,000 distinct CDR3 sequences, around 20% being singletons. Study-level results: Detection of some responders pre-infection suggested pre-existing cross-reactive memory T cells participated.

This clonotype was counted between two and nine times. Its antigen is currently unknown. Looked up from germline, CDR1 is SGHRS and CDR2 is YFSETQ. The CDR3 runs 18 residues. J gave up 1 base and V 1 base, and 11 bases lay outside the gene matches. The specimen was PBMCs or a T cell subset sorted from them (not recorded which). This chain links TRBV5-1 with TRBJ2-4; 7 nucleotides match TRBD2. The receptor's source is an adult woman who had mild COVID-19 (a few samples of this study predate the infection). Cell type and time point are not known. The CDR3: CASSLSLGGTAAKNIQYF. The CDR3 nucleotides read TGCGCCAGCAGCTTGTCCTTGGGGGGGACTGCGGCCAAAAACATTCAGTACTTC.